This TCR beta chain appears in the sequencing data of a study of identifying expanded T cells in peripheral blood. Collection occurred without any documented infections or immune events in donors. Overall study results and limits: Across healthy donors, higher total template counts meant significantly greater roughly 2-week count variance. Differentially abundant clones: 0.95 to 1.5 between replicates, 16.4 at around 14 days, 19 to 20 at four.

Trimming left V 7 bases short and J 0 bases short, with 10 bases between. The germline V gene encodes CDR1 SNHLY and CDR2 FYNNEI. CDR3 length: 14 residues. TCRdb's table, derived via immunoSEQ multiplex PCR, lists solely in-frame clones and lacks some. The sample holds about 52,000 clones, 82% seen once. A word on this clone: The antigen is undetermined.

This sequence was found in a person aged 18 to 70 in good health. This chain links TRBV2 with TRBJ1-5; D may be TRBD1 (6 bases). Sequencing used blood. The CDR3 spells CASKGDYSNQPQHF. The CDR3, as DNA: TGTGCCAGCAAGGGGGACTATAGCAATCAGCCCCAGCATTTT.